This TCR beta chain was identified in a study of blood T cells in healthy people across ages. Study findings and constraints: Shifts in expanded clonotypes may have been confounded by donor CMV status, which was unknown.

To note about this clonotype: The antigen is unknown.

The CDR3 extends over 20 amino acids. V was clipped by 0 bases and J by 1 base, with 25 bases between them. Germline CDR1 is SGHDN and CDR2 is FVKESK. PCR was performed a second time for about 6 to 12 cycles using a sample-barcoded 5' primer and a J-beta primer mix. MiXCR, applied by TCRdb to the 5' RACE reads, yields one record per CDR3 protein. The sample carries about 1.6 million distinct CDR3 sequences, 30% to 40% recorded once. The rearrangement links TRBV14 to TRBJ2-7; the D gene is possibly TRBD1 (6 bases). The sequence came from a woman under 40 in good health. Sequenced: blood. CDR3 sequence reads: CASSQDSLGQGKGLSYEQYF. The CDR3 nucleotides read TGTGCCAGCAGCCAAGATTCACTCGGGCAGGGGAAAGGGTTATCCTACGAGCAGTACTTC.